These T cell receptor beta chains were read from a single sample in a study of T cell responses to AZD1222 COVID-19 vaccine. Assay: immunoSEQ multiplex PCR; the TCRdb copy retains only in-frame clones and omits some. The sample consists of approximately 190,000 clones, around 90% of them appearing once. The source material was peripheral blood, sampled 28 days after the second dose of the MenACWY control vaccine. These receptors were taken from an adult who received the MenACWY meningococcal vaccine as a control. CDR3s include the opening cysteine and the closing phenylalanine or tryptophan. The D gene is left open where the match is weak. Clone size is shown for a subset of rows, as once, few, many or a class of expanded clone.

size: .; V: TRBV18; D: TRBD2; J: TRBJ2-2; CDR3: CASSPRSSGANTGELFF; DNA: TGTGCCAGCTCACCACGGTCTAGCGGCGCGAACACCGGGGAGCTGTTTTTT
size: .; V: TRBV27; D: .; J: TRBJ1-4; CDR3: CASSSGRLGAANEKLFF; DNA: TGTGCCAGCAGTTCAGGTCGACTAGGGGCGGCTAATGAAAAACTGTTTTTT
size: .; V: TRBV9; D: TRBD1; J: TRBJ2-1; CDR3: CASSVSWTGVSGSYNEQFF; DNA: TGTGCCAGCAGCGTATCGTGGACAGGGGTGAGCGGCTCCTACAATGAGCAGTTCTTC
size: .; V: TRBV9; D: .; J: TRBJ2-3; CDR3: CASSVNVYTDTQYF; DNA: TGTGCCAGCAGCGTAAATGTTTACACAGATACGCAGTATTTT
size: .; V: TRBV4-2; D: TRBD2; J: TRBJ2-3; CDR3: CASSPGGFASGGRNTQYF; DNA: TGTGCCAGCAGCCCAGGAGGATTTGCTAGCGGGGGTCGGAATACGCAGTATTTT
size: .; V: TRBV29-1; D: .; J: TRBJ1-2; CDR3: CSVVTSPESYTF; DNA: TGCAGCGTCGTAACTTCGCCCGAGAGCTACACCTTC
size: .; V: TRBV7-4; D: .; J: TRBJ2-7; CDR3: CASSQDGVRRDPYEQYF; DNA: TGTGCCAGCAGCCAAGATGGAGTGCGGCGGGACCCCTACGAGCAGTACTTC
size: once; V: TRBV6-5; D: .; J: TRBJ2-1; CDR3: CASSSLYNEQFF; DNA: TGTGCCAGCAGCAGCCTCTACAATGAGCAGTTCTTC
size: .; V: TRBV7-9; D: .; J: TRBJ1-1; CDR3: CASSPGPIRNTEAFF; DNA: TGTGCCAGCAGCCCAGGACCCATAAGGAACACTGAAGCTTTCTTT
size: .; V: TRBV30; D: .; J: TRBJ1-5; CDR3: CAWTGQGEDGSNQPQHF; DNA: TGTGCCTGGACTGGGCAGGGAGAGGACGGTAGCAATCAGCCCCAGCATTTT
size: .; V: TRBV7-2; D: .; J: TRBJ2-7; CDR3: CASSLAKSYEQYF; DNA: TGTGCCAGCAGCTTAGCGAAGAGTTACGAGCAGTACTTC
size: .; V: TRBV29-1; D: TRBD2; J: TRBJ2-7; CDR3: CSVDSPSGSYEQYF; DNA: TGCAGCGTTGATTCACCTAGCGGGTCCTACGAGCAGTACTTC
size: .; V: TRBV7-2; D: TRBD2; J: TRBJ2-1; CDR3: CASSLSAGGRVGEQFF; DNA: TGTGCCAGCAGCTTATCGGCGGGAGGAAGGGTGGGTGAGCAGTTCTTC
size: .; V: TRBV7-9; D: .; J: TRBJ2-2; CDR3: CASSLAIRGHTGELFF; DNA: TGTGCCAGCAGCTTAGCCATCCGCGGACACACCGGGGAGCTGTTTTTT
size: .; V: TRBV6-5; D: .; J: TRBJ1-2; CDR3: CASGDWGDYGYTF; DNA: TGTGCCAGCGGGGACTGGGGAGACTATGGCTACACCTTC
size: few; V: TRBV19; D: .; J: TRBJ2-2; CDR3: CASSIRPNTGELFF; DNA: TGTGCCAGTAGTATTAGACCGAACACCGGGGAGCTGTTTTTT
size: .; V: TRBV2; D: .; J: TRBJ2-2; CDR3: CASEVANTGELFF; DNA: TGTGCCAGCGAGGTAGCGAACACCGGGGAGCTGTTTTTT
size: .; V: TRBV10-3; D: TRBD2; J: TRBJ2-2; CDR3: CAISASGRGNTGELFF; DNA: TGTGCCATCAGTGCTAGCGGGAGGGGGAACACCGGGGAGCTGTTTTTT
size: .; V: TRBV27; D: TRBD2; J: TRBJ2-5; CDR3: CASSSLPLAGGLQETQYF; DNA: TGTGCCAGCAGTTCCCTACCTTTAGCGGGAGGCCTACAAGAGACCCAGTACTTC
size: .; V: TRBV19; D: .; J: TRBJ2-5; CDR3: CASSLGEETQYF; DNA: TGTGCCAGTAGTTTAGGCGAAGAGACCCAGTACTTC
size: .; V: TRBV7-8; D: .; J: TRBJ2-7; CDR3: CASSLTGRSYEQYF; DNA: TGTGCCAGCAGCTTGACAGGGAGGTCCTACGAGCAGTACTTC
size: .; V: TRBV7-2; D: .; J: TRBJ2-1; CDR3: CASRSRSGQYNEQFF; DNA: TGTGCCAGCAGATCTCGTAGCGGACAATACAATGAGCAGTTCTTC
size: .; V: TRBV10-1; D: .; J: TRBJ2-3; CDR3: CASRGSNLMQYF; DNA: TGCGCCAGCAGGGGGTCCAATCTGATGCAGTATTTT
size: once; V: TRBV7-2; D: TRBD2; J: TRBJ2-3; CDR3: CASSLGTSGSRDTQYF; DNA: TGTGCCAGCAGCTTAGGGACTAGCGGGAGTAGAGATACGCAGTATTTT
size: .; V: TRBV18; D: .; J: TRBJ1-3; CDR3: CASSPSGDSGGNTIYF; DNA: TGTGCCAGCTCACCTTCGGGGGATAGCGGTGGAAACACCATATATTTT
size: .; V: TRBV5-1; D: .; J: TRBJ2-2; CDR3: CASSPLARPNTGELFF; DNA: TGCGCCAGCAGCCCGCTAGCGCGACCGAACACCGGGGAGCTGTTTTTT
size: .; V: TRBV19; D: TRBD1; J: TRBJ2-7; CDR3: CASSSGQGGVYF; DNA: TGTGCCAGTAGTAGCGGACAGGGCGGCGTTTACTTC
size: .; V: TRBV3-1/TRBV3-2; D: .; J: TRBJ2-7; CDR3: CASSQAAILSYEQYF; DNA: TGTGCCAGCAGCCAGGCAGCTATTCTTTCCTACGAGCAGTACTTC
size: .; V: TRBV27; D: .; J: TRBJ1-5; CDR3: CASSPTDRPNQPQHF; DNA: TGTGCCAGCAGCCCGACAGATCGGCCCAATCAGCCCCAGCATTTT
size: .; V: TRBV6-5; D: TRBD2; J: TRBJ2-1; CDR3: CASRTSGVGHEQFF; DNA: TGTGCCAGCAGGACTAGCGGTGTGGGGCATGAGCAGTTCTTC
size: .; V: TRBV5-1; D: .; J: TRBJ2-3; CDR3: CASTPQGGTDTQYF; DNA: TGCGCCAGCACCCCCCAGGGAGGCACAGATACGCAGTATTTT
size: .; V: TRBV19; D: .; J: TRBJ1-1; CDR3: CASSPGPPKANTEAFF; DNA: TGTGCCAGTAGCCCGGGCCCCCCCAAGGCTAACACTGAAGCTTTCTTT
size: .; V: TRBV24-1; D: .; J: TRBJ1-5; CDR3: CATSDTTGLSNQPQHF; DNA: TGTGCCACCAGTGATACGACAGGACTTAGCAATCAGCCCCAGCATTTT
size: .; V: TRBV3-1/TRBV3-2; D: .; J: TRBJ1-4; CDR3: CASSLQGMGEKLFF; DNA: TGTGCCAGCAGCCTACAGGGAATGGGTGAAAAACTGTTTTTT
size: .; V: TRBV6-1; D: .; J: TRBJ2-1; CDR3: CASSEAGLSYNEQFF; DNA: TGTGCCAGCAGTGAAGCAGGCTTATCCTACAATGAGCAGTTCTTC
size: .; V: TRBV11-3; D: .; J: TRBJ2-7; CDR3: CASSLGRSAYEQYF; DNA: TGTGCCAGCAGCTTGGGGAGGTCGGCATACGAGCAGTACTTC
size: .; V: TRBV7-3; D: TRBD1; J: TRBJ2-3; CDR3: CASSQRQGPDTQYF; DNA: TGTGCCAGCAGCCAGAGACAGGGGCCAGATACGCAGTATTTT
size: .; V: TRBV7-8; D: .; J: TRBJ1-1; CDR3: CASSLGLVTTTEAFF; DNA: TGTGCCAGCAGCTTAGGCCTCGTTACGACCACTGAAGCTTTCTTT
size: .; V: TRBV21-1; D: .; J: TRBJ1-1; CDR3: CASSRPGQGAADTEAFF; DNA: TGTGCCAGCAGCAGGCCGGGACAGGGGGCGGCGGACACTGAAGCTTTCTTT
size: .; V: TRBV30; D: .; J: TRBJ2-7; CDR3: CAWSVWGHEQYF; DNA: TGTGCCTGGAGTGTATGGGGCCACGAGCAGTACTTC
size: .; V: TRBV24-1; D: .; J: TRBJ2-3; CDR3: CATSDPDQLGGARNTQYF; DNA: TGTGCCACCAGTGATCCGGACCAGCTTGGGGGGGCACGGAATACGCAGTATTTT
size: once; V: TRBV10-3; D: TRBD1; J: TRBJ1-1; CDR3: CAIRETQGAENTEAFF; DNA: TGTGCCATCAGAGAAACACAGGGGGCAGAGAACACTGAAGCTTTCTTT
size: .; V: TRBV24-1; D: .; J: TRBJ2-2; CDR3: CATSDLRTSFTGELFF; DNA: TGTGCCACCAGTGACCTACGCACGAGTTTCACCGGGGAGCTGTTTTTT
size: .; V: TRBV5-1; D: TRBD1; J: TRBJ2-5; CDR3: CASSLGTVQETQYF; DNA: TGCGCCAGCAGCCTCGGGACAGTCCAAGAGACCCAGTACTTC
size: .; V: TRBV6-1; D: .; J: TRBJ2-1; CDR3: CASSDGPYNEQFF; DNA: TGTGCCAGCAGTGACGGGCCTTACAATGAGCAGTTCTTC
size: .; V: TRBV30; D: TRBD1; J: TRBJ1-2; CDR3: CAWSDNRGRRGYTF; DNA: TGTGCCTGGAGTGATAACAGGGGGCGGAGGGGCTACACCTTC
size: .; V: TRBV19; D: .; J: TRBJ1-5; CDR3: CASSTTRLWSNQPQHF; DNA: TGTGCCAGTAGTACTACCAGGCTCTGGAGCAATCAGCCCCAGCATTTT
size: .; V: TRBV5-1; D: TRBD1; J: TRBJ2-2; CDR3: CASSLTGQGHTGELFF; DNA: TGCGCCAGCAGCTTGACGGGACAGGGTCACACCGGGGAGCTGTTTTTT
size: .; V: TRBV15; D: .; J: TRBJ1-2; CDR3: CATSRDLGGRITNYGYTF; DNA: TGTGCCACCAGCAGAGATCTCGGGGGTCGGATAACTAACTATGGCTACACCTTC
size: .; V: TRBV29-1; D: .; J: TRBJ2-1; CDR3: CSVDMGNNEQFF; DNA: TGCAGCGTTGATATGGGTAACAATGAGCAGTTCTTC
size: .; V: TRBV19; D: .; J: TRBJ2-4; CDR3: CASSIGSAKNIQYF; DNA: TGTGCCAGTAGTATAGGCAGCGCCAAAAACATTCAGTACTTC
size: .; V: TRBV15; D: .; J: TRBJ2-2; CDR3: CATSLAGELFF; DNA: TGTGCCACCAGCTTGGCCGGGGAGCTGTTTTTT
size: .; V: TRBV19; D: .; J: TRBJ2-2; CDR3: CASSMVGVNTGELFF; DNA: TGTGCCAGTAGTATGGTCGGGGTGAACACCGGGGAGCTGTTTTTT
size: .; V: TRBV19; D: TRBD2; J: TRBJ2-1; CDR3: CASSIGRTSGINEQFF; DNA: TGTGCCAGTAGTATTGGGCGGACTAGCGGGATCAATGAGCAGTTCTTC
size: once; V: TRBV11-2; D: TRBD1; J: TRBJ1-1; CDR3: CASGLADRVTEAFF; DNA: TGTGCCAGCGGGCTGGCCGACAGGGTTACTGAAGCTTTCTTT